The rows below give T cell receptor beta chains drawn from one sample of a study of identical twins. TCRdb re-derived calls from the 5' RACE reads in MiXCR, one entry per CDR3 protein. There are 420,000 or so distinct CDR3 sequences in the sample; under 20% occur only once, and around 12% lies in the top ten. The sample was naive T cells sorted from blood. These receptors originate from a man in his fifties or sixties in good health. The CDR3 runs from the conserved cysteine through the conserved F or W. Each record gives: clone size, CDR3 length, J gene, V gene, D gene, CDR3 DNA, CDR3 protein. A D gene is named only where the DNA matches it firmly. Clone size is stated in some rows and not others, as once, few, many or a class when expanded.

>many|10|TRBJ2-1|TRBV29-1|.
TGCAGCGTTGCTCCCAATGAGCAGTTCTTC
CSVAPNEQFF
>few|14|TRBJ2-5|TRBV5-1|.
TGCGCCAGCAGCTCTTACCGGGGCCAAGAGACCCAGTACTTC
CASSSYRGQETQYF
>.|15|TRBJ1-3|TRBV4-3|.
TGCGCCAGCAGCCTCGGGACAAGCTCTGGAAACACCATATATTTT
CASSLGTSSGNTIYF
>.|16|TRBJ1-2|TRBV7-9|.
TGTGCCAGCAGCTCAAGCAATTACAGGGTCGACTATGGCTACACCTTC
CASSSSNYRVDYGYTF
>.|15|TRBJ1-1|TRBV29-1|TRBD1
TGCAGCGAGCCGGGACAGAGTTTCATGAACACTGAAGCTTTCTTT
CSEPGQSFMNTEAFF
>many|14|TRBJ2-1|TRBV29-1|TRBD2
TGCAGCGTGGGTAGCGGGAGTTTGGGTAATGAGCAGTTCTTC
CSVGSGSLGNEQFF
>many|15|TRBJ1-2|TRBV12-3/TRBV12-4|.
TGTGCCAGCAGCCCTACGGGGATTAACTATGTAGGCTACACCTTC
CASSPTGINYVGYTF
>many|14|TRBJ1-2|TRBV20-1|TRBD1
TGCAGTGCTAGAGTTGGCAGGGGGCGAGATGGCTACACCTTC
CSARVGRGRDGYTF
>many|13|TRBJ2-4|TRBV20-1|TRBD2
TGCAGTGCTAGCACGACTAGCAAGAACATTCAGTACTTC
CSASTTSKNIQYF
>many|13|TRBJ1-1|TRBV4-1|.
TGCGCCAGCAGCCGCGGGGCGTCCACTGAAGCTTTCTTT
CASSRGASTEAFF
>few|12|TRBJ2-5|TRBV20-1|.
TGCAGTGAGTCCCAGGAGCAAGAGACCCAGTACTTC
CSESQEQETQYF
>many|11|TRBJ1-4|TRBV2|.
TGTGCCAGCAGTGTCGACGGGAAACTGTTTTTT
CASSVDGKLFF
>few|15|TRBJ1-6|TRBV5-1|TRBD1
TGCGCCAGCAGCGAGACAGGGACGAATAATTCACCCCTCCACTTT
CASSETGTNNSPLHF
>many|14|TRBJ2-7|TRBV5-1|TRBD1
TGCGCCAGCAGCGGGACAGGACTTGCCTACGAGCAGTACTTC
CASSGTGLAYEQYF
>few|14|TRBJ2-5|TRBV18|.
TGTGCCAGCTCTCCGTCCGGGATCCAAGAGACCCAGTACTTC
CASSPSGIQETQYF
>few|17|TRBJ2-6|TRBV20-1|TRBD1
TGCAGTGCAAGCGAATTGGGACAGGGTGGTGGGGCCAACGTCCTGACTTTC
CSASELGQGGGANVLTF
>.|22|TRBJ2-3|TRBV7-7|TRBD1
TGTGCCAGCAGCTACCCTGGGGGGACAGGGTTAATCGGCGGACAGGACCCAGATACGCAGTATTTT
CASSYPGGTGLIGGQDPDTQYF
>.|14|TRBJ2-2|TRBV9|.
TGTGCCAGCAGCGTAAGTTCGCGCACCGGGGAGCTGTTTTTT
CASSVSSRTGELFF
>.|21|TRBJ2-1|TRBV9|.
TGTGCCAGCAGCGTAGGACACAGGGACATCGGAGGCCAGCGGCACTACAATGAGCAGTTCTTC
CASSVGHRDIGGQRHYNEQFF
>many|15|TRBJ2-2|TRBV5-1|TRBD1
TGCGCCAGCAGCGTGGGACAGATCGGAGCCGGGGAGCTGTTTTTT
CASSVGQIGAGELFF
>once|16|TRBJ2-3|TRBV6-1|.
TGTGCCAGCAAAAGAACAGGACCCTCTAGCACAGATACGCAGTATTTT
CASKRTGPSSTDTQYF
>.|14|TRBJ2-1|TRBV5-1|TRBD2
TGCGCCAGCAGCTTGGGCGGGGGGGTCAATGAGCAGTTCTTC
CASSLGGGVNEQFF
>many|16|TRBJ1-2|TRBV4-1|TRBD1
TGCGCCAGCAGCCACAAAACGGGACAGATACTTTATGGCTACACCTTC
CASSHKTGQILYGYTF
>.|15|TRBJ2-2|TRBV5-4|TRBD2
TGTGCCAGCAGCCTGACGGGGGGACCAACCGGGGAGCTGTTTTTT
CASSLTGGPTGELFF
>.|15|TRBJ2-1|TRBV7-9|TRBD1
TGTGCCAGCAGCTTCGGGACAGGGGTTTACAATGAGCAGTTCTTC
CASSFGTGVYNEQFF
>.|16|TRBJ2-2|TRBV29-1|TRBD1
TGCAGCGTTGAAGACTTTCGGACAGGGGCCACCGGGGAGCCGTTTTTT
CSVEDFRTGATGEPFF
>few|13|TRBJ2-1|TRBV4-2|.
TGTGCCAGCAGCCAGAGCGAATACAATGAGCAGTTCTTC
CASSQSEYNEQFF
>many|14|TRBJ1-5|TRBV7-8|.
TGTGCCAGCAGCTTAGGTGTGGGCAATCAGCCCCAGCATTTT
CASSLGVGNQPQHF
>few|15|TRBJ1-6|TRBV10-3|TRBD1
TGTGCCATCGGACGAGAACAGGGGTATAATTCACCCCTCCACTTT
CAIGREQGYNSPLHF